This TCR beta chain was identified in a study of identifying expanded T cells in peripheral blood. Study-wide findings and caveats: Variance in clone template counts between approximately two-week samples significantly increased with total template count across all healthy donors. About 1.2 clones differed between technical replicates, versus around 15 and 19 over time.

Healthy donors had no documented immune events, such as infections, while sampled. Assay used: immunoSEQ multiplex PCR; TCRdb lists only in-frame clones, some missing. This sample has about 89,000 clones; roughly 88% occur once, and the top ten carry around 4.1%. Trimming pared 4 bases from V and 5 bases from J, leaving 18 bases between. Germline V gene data show CDR1 as LNHNV and CDR2 as YYDKDF (reference sequence). The CDR3 has 15 amino acids. Comments on this clone: No antigen is known for it.

This sequence originates from a person between 18 and 75 years old in good health. The gene calls are TRBV15 and TRBJ2-7; TRBD1 or TRBD2 may be the D gene (5 bases each). Sequenced material: blood. The CDR3 loop is CATSITAGTPDEQYF. CDR3 DNA: TGTGCCACCAGCATTACAGCCGGGACCCCTGACGAGCAGTACTTC.